These 19 T cell receptor beta chains share one sample of origin, sequenced in a study of T-cell reconstitution after alpha-beta-depleted transplantation in children listed by TCRdb under 2016. The library relied on PCR. Sequencing was performed on an Illumina HiSeq 2500. To normalize quantification of the TCRbeta repertoire, the TCR libraries were built with molecular barcoding that relied on unique molecular identifiers. TCRdb reanalyzed the raw reads on its own, using fastp at Q25 for trimming and MiXCR for clone calling, and kept in-frame beta chains. Every CDR3 protein is listed once, alongside the most common genes and DNA of its rows. In all, the sample holds just over 350,000 distinct CDR3 sequences, and 10% to 15% of those were seen once. The ten largest clones take up around 4.5% of the sample. Source: PBMCs, taken from the stem cell graft. Receptors were obtained from a human donor who donated a stem cell graft to a child with Fanconi anemia.

The V call is TRBV29-1, the J call TRBJ1-1; possible D gene TRBD1, 6 bases. CDR3 length: 13 amino acids. Trimming took off 1 base at V and 8 bases at J, with 14 bases between the two ends. Looked up from germline, CDR1 is SQVTM and CDR2 is ANQGSEA. CDR3 nucleotide sequence: TGCAGCGTTGAAGCCCGACAGGTGCAAGAAGCTTTCTTT. Translation gives CSVEARQVQEAFF.

Ten or more counts support this clonotype. The chain couples TRBV4-2 to TRBJ2-3; D uncertain. With 6 bases removed from V and 0 bases from J, the gap between germline ends came to 7 bases. This CDR3 contains 13 residues. Per the germline V gene, CDR1 is LGHNA and CDR2 is YNFKEQ. The CDR3 reads CASRGPSTDTQYF. The CDR3 DNA sequence: TGTGCCAGCAGAGGGCCAAGCACAGATACGCAGTATTTT.

V gene TRBV5-1 combines with J gene TRBJ1-2; 7 bases map to TRBD1. The ends lost 3 bases at V and 2 bases at J; junction bases unmatched: 4. The CDR3 covers 14 residues. Germline CDR1 and CDR2: SGHRS and YFSETQ. CDR3 nucleotides: TGCGCCAGCAGCTCCTCGACAGGGAACTATGGCTACACCTTC. Amino acids: CASSSSTGNYGYTF.

This clonotype was seen a handful of times. The V gene is TRBV4-1, the J gene TRBJ1-2, with D tentatively TRBD1 (6 bases). The germline V and J ends were trimmed by 0 bases and 10 bases, with 18 bases remaining between them. Germline V lookup: CDR1 MGHRA, CDR2 YSYEKL. This CDR3 comprises 15 residues. In DNA, the CDR3 is TGCGCCAGCAGCCAAGAGGGTCAGGGGATGAGCGACTACACCTTC. Its protein is CASSQEGQGMSDYTF.

The table lists this clonotype with a count of one. V is TRBV29-1 and J is TRBJ2-5; 9 bases align to TRBD1. CDR1 is SQVTM, CDR2 ANQGSEA, per germline. The V gene end was trimmed by 3 bases and the J gene end by 4 bases; junction bases not matched to a gene: 3. This CDR3 is 13 amino acids long. The CDR3 bases are TGCAGCGTTGACACAGGGGGCCGAGAGACCCAGTACTTC. Its translation is CSVDTGGRETQYF.

The sample holds many counts of this clonotype. V and J are TRBV12-3 or TRBV12-4 and TRBJ1-5, with 8 nucleotides matching TRBD1. The length of the CDR3 is 16 residues. Trimming removed 6 bases from V and 2 bases from J; junction bases left unmatched: 9. CDR3 amino acids: CASRYTGQGGNQPQHF. CDR3 bases: TGTGCCAGCAGATATACAGGACAGGGCGGCAATCAGCCCCAGCATTTT.

The chain joins TRBV11-2 to TRBJ1-2; D is unresolved. With 3 bases removed from V and 8 bases from J, the gap between germline ends came to 10 bases. CDR3 length: 12 amino acids. CDR1 and CDR2 from the germline V gene are SGHAT and FQNNGV. The CDR3 spells CASSLGSGGYTF. CDR3 DNA: TGTGCCAGCAGCTTGGGATCCGGAGGCTACACCTTC. Full variable domain (remainder filled in from reference TRBV11-2 and TRBJ1-2): EAGVAQSPRYKIIEKRQSVAFWCNPISGHATLYWYQQILGQGPKLLIQFQNNGVVDDSQLPKDRFSAERLKGVDSTLKIQPAKLEDSAVYLCASSLGSGGYTFGSGTRLTVV.

V is TRBV27 and J is TRBJ1-1; 11 nucleotides line up with TRBD1. With 5 bases clipped from V and 5 bases from J, the junction kept 10 bases outside the gene matches. This CDR3 has 16 residues. The germline V gene has CDR1 MNHEY and CDR2 SMNVEV (reference sequence). The CDR3 sequence is CASSLGQGARGTEAFF. The CDR3 DNA reads as TGTGCCAGCAGTCTAGGACAGGGGGCGCGTGGGACTGAAGCTTTCTTT.

CDR3 sequence (DNA): TGTGCCAGCTCACAGGGGCAAGACCAGCCCCAGCATTTT. Protein: CASSQGQDQPQHF. This chain joins TRBV18 and TRBJ1-5; D may be TRBD1 (5 bases). Germline V gene lookup returns CDR1 KGHSH and CDR2 LQKENI. V was shortened by 4 bases and J by 7 bases, with 11 bases between the two germline ends. The length of the CDR3 is 13 residues.

The chain joins TRBV5-4 to TRBJ2-1; D is perhaps TRBD2 (5 bases). The CDR3 length is 14 residues. Germline assignment: CDR1 SGHNT and CDR2 YYREEE (reference sequence). The V end lost 4 bases, the J end lost 0 bases, and 8 bases lay between the germline ends. Here the CDR3 reads CASSTGSSYNEQFF. The CDR3 DNA reads TGTGCCAGCAGCACTGGGAGCTCCTACAATGAGCAGTTCTTC.

The table lists this clonotype with a few counts. The chain carries TRBV10-3 and TRBJ1-2; the D gene is possibly TRBD1 (5 bases). This CDR3 is 14 amino acids long. The V end was cut by 2 bases, the J end by 6 bases, with 13 bases between. Per germline, CDR1 ENHRY and CDR2 SYGVKD. For the CDR3, the DNA is TGTGCCATCAGTGAGAGGCAGGGCTCACATGGCTACACCTTC. As protein: CAISERQGSHGYTF.

This chain links TRBV9 with TRBJ2-5; D is ambiguous. Trimming took off 2 bases at V and 3 bases at J, with 8 bases between the two ends. Per the germline V gene, CDR1 is SGDLS and CDR2 is YYNGEE. The CDR3 sequence is 13 residues long. The CDR3 protein is CASSVRIEETQYF. As DNA, the CDR3 is TGTGCCAGCAGCGTTCGAATCGAAGAGACCCAGTACTTC.

This clonotype was counted many times. The chain uses TRBV6-1 and TRBJ1-5, with 7 bases identical to TRBD1. The CDR3 is made up of 17 amino acids. The germline V gene has CDR1 MNHNS and CDR2 SASEGT. V lost 4 bases, J lost 0 bases, and 9 bases stayed unmatched. CDR3 protein: CASSASPGTVSNQPQHF. In DNA form, the CDR3 reads TGTGCCAGCAGTGCTTCACCCGGGACAGTTAGCAATCAGCCCCAGCATTTT.

This clonotype came up a few times. The chain uses TRBV9 and TRBJ2-5, with 8 positions matching TRBD2. Germline V gene data show CDR1 as SGDLS and CDR2 as YYNGEE. This CDR3 has 15 residues. V shed 1 base and J 4 bases; nucleotides not matched to a gene: 6. The CDR3 DNA sequence: TGTGCCAGCAGCGTATATTCGGGGGGGCCAGAGACCCAGTACTTC. Protein product: CASSVYSGGPETQYF.

This clonotype was detected a few times. The chain joins TRBV2 to TRBJ2-1; 8 bases align to TRBD2. This CDR3 has 14 residues. CDR1 SNHLY and CDR2 FYNNEI come from the germline V gene. V lost 7 bases, J lost 6 bases, and 8 bases stayed unmatched. The CDR3 spells CASIRLRGGNEQFF. In nucleotides, the CDR3 is TGTGCCAGCATTCGGTTACGGGGGGGCAATGAGCAGTTCTTC. Together with reference TRBV2 and TRBJ2-1, the CDR3 gives the full variable domain: EPEVTQTPSHQVTQMGQEVILRCVPISNHLYFYWYRQILGQKVEFLVSFYNNEISEKSEIFDDQFSVERPDGSNFTLKIRSTKLEDSAMYFCASIRLRGGNEQFFGPGTRLTVL.

The chain carries TRBV5-1 and TRBJ2-7; TRBD1 aligns across 8 bases. This CDR3 comprises 15 residues. Germline loops: CDR1 SGHRS, CDR2 YFSETQ. V gave up 0 bases and J gave up 7 bases; unmatched junction bases: 9. CDR3 DNA: TGCGCCAGCAGCTTGGCCCCAGGGGGCTCGGGAGAGCAGTACTTC. Amino acids: CASSLAPGGSGEQYF.

The table lists this clonotype with a few counts. The chain couples TRBV28 to TRBJ2-7; TRBD1 agrees at 10 bases. Trimming at V came to 7 bases and at J to 5 bases, leaving 11 bases not matched to a gene. Per the germline V gene, CDR1 is MDHEN and CDR2 is SYDVKM. The CDR3 has 15 residues. CDR3: CASNPWGQGPHEQYV. CDR3 in DNA: TGTGCCAGCAACCCCTGGGGACAGGGGCCCCACGAGCAGTACGTC.

In its sample, this clonotype was seen a few times. This chain joins TRBV5-6 and TRBJ2-1; D gene uncertain. Germline CDR1 and CDR2: SGHDT and YYEEEE. V shed 2 bases and J shed 7 bases, with 16 bases lying between them. The CDR3 is made up of 15 amino acids. The CDR3 nucleotides are TGTGCCAGCAGCTTTTTGGCGTCAGTTAATAATGAGCAGTTCTTC. This translates into CASSFLASVNNEQFF. Full variable domain (missing parts from reference TRBV5-6 and TRBJ2-1): DAGVTQSPTHLIKTRGQQVTLRCSPKSGHDTVSWYQQALGQGPQFIFQYYEEEERQRGNFPDRFSGHQFPNYSSELNVNALLLGDSALYLCASSFLASVNNEQFFGPGTRLTVL.

The chain uses TRBV10-2 and TRBJ1-5; a possible D gene is TRBD1 (5 bases). There are 15 residues in the CDR3. Germline V lookup: CDR1 WSHSY, CDR2 SAAADI. Trimming removed 0 bases from V and 2 bases from J, with 8 bases in between. The CDR3 here is CASSESGGGNQPQHF. Here the CDR3 DNA reads TGCGCCAGCAGTGAGTCGGGAGGGGGCAATCAGCCCCAGCATTTT.